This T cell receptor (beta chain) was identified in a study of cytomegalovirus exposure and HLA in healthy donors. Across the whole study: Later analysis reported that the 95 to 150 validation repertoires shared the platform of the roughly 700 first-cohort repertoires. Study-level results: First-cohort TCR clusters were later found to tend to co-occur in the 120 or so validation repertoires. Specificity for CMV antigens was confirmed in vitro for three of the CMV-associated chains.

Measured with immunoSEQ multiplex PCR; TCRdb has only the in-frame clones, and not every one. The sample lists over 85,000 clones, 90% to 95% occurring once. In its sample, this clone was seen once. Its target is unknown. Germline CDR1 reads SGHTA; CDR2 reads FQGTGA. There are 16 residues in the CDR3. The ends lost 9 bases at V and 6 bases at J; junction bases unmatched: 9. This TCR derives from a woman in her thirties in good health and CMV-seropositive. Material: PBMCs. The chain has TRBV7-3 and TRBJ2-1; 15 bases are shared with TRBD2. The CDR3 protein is CASKGLAGGPSNEQFF. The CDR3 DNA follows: TGTGCCAGTAAGGGACTAGCGGGAGGACCCAGCAATGAGCAGTTCTTC. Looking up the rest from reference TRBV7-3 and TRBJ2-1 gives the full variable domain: GAGVSQTPSNKVTEKGKYVELRCDPISGHTALYWYRQSLGQGPEFLIYFQGTGAADDSGLPNDRFFAVRPEGSVSTLKIQRTERGDSAVYLCASKGLAGGPSNEQFFGPGTRLTVL.